Shown below are 5 T cell receptor beta chains from a single sample sequenced in a study of spatial heterogeneity in lung cancer. Time point here: sample taken at primary tumor resection. TCRdb fed the 5' RACE reads into MiXCR, producing one record per CDR3 protein. The table records fewer than 3,500 distinct CDR3 sequences, 10% to 15% of them present only once. Points from the study as a whole: Tumor mutation count correlated with how many alpha and beta TCRs expanded intratumorally.

These TCRs' antigens remain unknown. The sample was lung tumor tissue, taken at surgery. These receptors were collected from a male donor with early-stage non-small cell lung cancer.

This clonotype is categorized as medium-sized. V is TRBV4-3 and J is TRBJ2-3; unclear D gene. The CDR3 is made up of 14 amino acids. V gave up 1 base and J gave up 6 bases, with 11 bases separating them. Germline lookup yields CDR1 LGHNA and CDR2 YSLEER. CDR3 region: CASSQVDLGDTQYF. The CDR3 region has the DNA TGCGCCAGCAGCCAAGTTGATCTTGGGGATACGCAGTATTTT.

Judged by abundance, this clonotype is medium-sized (0.01 to 0.1%). The chain links TRBV5-1 to TRBJ2-3; 7 bases agree with TRBD2. Trimming removed 4 bases from V and 8 bases from J; junction bases left unmatched: 10. CDR1 and CDR2 (germline): SGHRS, YFSETQ. The CDR3 runs to 14 residues. CDR3 sequence: CASSPRWEGGTQYF. CDR3 bases: TGCGCCAGCAGCCCCCGGTGGGAGGGCGGTACGCAGTATTTT.

In this sample, this clonotype turned up many times. This sequence joins TRBV28 and TRBJ1-5, with unresolved D. Germline loops: CDR1 MDHEN, CDR2 SYDVKM. The CDR3 runs 15 residues. V was pared by 8 bases and J by 0 bases, with 14 bases between. The DNA of the CDR3 is TGTGCCAGCTCTCGGGAGCTTTATAGCAATCAGCCCCAGCATTTT. The encoded protein is CASSRELYSNQPQHF.

By share, this clonotype ranks as medium-sized. V gene TRBV20-1 combines with J gene TRBJ2-2; a weak D match, TRBD2 (5 bases). CDR3 length equals 17 residues. V was clipped by 5 bases and J by 1 base, with 20 bases between them. The germline CDR1 and CDR2 sequences are DFQATT and SNEGSKA (reference sequence). CDR3: CSARPHSGVLNTGELFF. The CDR3 coding sequence is TGCAGTGCTCGACCCCACTCCGGGGTTCTGAACACCGGGGAGCTGTTTTTT.

This clonotype counts as medium-sized. This chain uses TRBV28 with TRBJ1-2, with D perhaps TRBD1 (5 bases). CDR1 is MDHEN and CDR2 is SYDVKM in the germline V gene. CDR3 length equals 13 residues. The V gene lost 5 bases and the J gene lost 4 bases, with 11 bases spanning the gap. The CDR3 DNA reads as TGTGCCAGCAGTCCCGGGGGGGGCTATGGCTACACCTTC. Translated: CASSPGGGYGYTF.